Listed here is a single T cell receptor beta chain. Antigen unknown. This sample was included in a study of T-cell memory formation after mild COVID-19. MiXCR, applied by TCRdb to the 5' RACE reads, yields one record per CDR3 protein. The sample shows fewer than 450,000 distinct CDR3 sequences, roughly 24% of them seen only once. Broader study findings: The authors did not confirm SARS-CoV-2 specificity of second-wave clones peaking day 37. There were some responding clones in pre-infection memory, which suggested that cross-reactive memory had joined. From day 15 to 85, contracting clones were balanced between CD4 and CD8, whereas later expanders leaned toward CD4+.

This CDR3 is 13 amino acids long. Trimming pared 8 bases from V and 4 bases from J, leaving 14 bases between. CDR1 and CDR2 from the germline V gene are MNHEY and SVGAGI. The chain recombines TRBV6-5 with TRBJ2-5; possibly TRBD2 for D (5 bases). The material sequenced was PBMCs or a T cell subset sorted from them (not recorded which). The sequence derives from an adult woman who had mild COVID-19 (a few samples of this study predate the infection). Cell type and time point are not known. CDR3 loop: CASLGRGGETQYF. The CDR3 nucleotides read TGTGCCAGCCTCGGGCGCGGAGGAGAGACCCAGTACTTC.